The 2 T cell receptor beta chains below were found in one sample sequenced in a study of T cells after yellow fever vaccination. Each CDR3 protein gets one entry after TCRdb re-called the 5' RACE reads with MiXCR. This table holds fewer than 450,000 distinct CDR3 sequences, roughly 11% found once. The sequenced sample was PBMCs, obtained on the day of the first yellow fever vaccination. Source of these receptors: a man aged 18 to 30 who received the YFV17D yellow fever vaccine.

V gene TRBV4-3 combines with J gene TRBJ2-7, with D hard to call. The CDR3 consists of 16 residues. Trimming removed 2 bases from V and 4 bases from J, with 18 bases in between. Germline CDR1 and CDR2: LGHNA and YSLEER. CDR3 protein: CASSQPRRALRYEQYV. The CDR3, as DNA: TGCGCCAGCAGCCAACCCCGGAGAGCCCTTAGATACGAGCAGTACGTC.

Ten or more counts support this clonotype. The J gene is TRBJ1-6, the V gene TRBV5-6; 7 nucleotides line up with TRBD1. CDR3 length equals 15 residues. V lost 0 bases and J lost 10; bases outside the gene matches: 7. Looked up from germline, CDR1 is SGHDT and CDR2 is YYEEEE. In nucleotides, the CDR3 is TGTGCCAGCAGCTTGGGTCGACAGGGCAAATCACCCCTCCACTTT. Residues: CASSLGRQGKSPLHF. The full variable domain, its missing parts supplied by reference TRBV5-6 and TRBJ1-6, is DAGVTQSPTHLIKTRGQQVTLRCSPKSGHDTVSWYQQALGQGPQFIFQYYEEEERQRGNFPDRFSGHQFPNYSSELNVNALLLGDSALYLCASSLGRQGKSPLHFGNGTRLTVT.